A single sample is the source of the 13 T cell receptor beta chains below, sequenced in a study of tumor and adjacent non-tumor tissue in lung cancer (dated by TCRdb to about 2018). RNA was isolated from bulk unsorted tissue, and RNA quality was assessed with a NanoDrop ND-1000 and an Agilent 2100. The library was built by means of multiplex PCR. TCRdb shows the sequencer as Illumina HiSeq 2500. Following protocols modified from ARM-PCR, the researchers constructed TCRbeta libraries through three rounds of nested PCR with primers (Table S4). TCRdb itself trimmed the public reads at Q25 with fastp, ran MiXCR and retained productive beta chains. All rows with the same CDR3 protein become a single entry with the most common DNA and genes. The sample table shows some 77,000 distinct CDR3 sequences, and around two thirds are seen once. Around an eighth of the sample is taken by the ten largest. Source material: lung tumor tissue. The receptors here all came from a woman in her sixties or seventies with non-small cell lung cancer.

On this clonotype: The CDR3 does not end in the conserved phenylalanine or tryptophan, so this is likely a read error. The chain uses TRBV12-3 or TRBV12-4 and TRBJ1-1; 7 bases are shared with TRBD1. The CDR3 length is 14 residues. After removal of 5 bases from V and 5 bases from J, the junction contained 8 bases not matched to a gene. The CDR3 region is CASSPDDRATEAFL. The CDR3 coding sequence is TGTGCCAGCAGTCCCGATGACAGGGCAACTGAAGCTTTCCTT.

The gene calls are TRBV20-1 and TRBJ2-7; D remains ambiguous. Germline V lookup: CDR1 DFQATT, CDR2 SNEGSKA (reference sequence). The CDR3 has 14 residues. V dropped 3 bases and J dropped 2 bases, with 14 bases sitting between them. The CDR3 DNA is TGCAGTGCTAGTAGCTGGAAGGGCGCCTACGAGCAGTACTTC. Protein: CSASSWKGAYEQYF.

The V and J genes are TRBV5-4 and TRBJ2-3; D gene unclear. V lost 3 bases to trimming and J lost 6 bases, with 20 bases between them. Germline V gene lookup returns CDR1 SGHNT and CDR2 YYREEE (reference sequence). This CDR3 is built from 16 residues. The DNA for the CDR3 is TGTGCCAGCAGCTCACAATACAGTGACCTCACCGATACGCAGTATTTT. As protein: CASSSQYSDLTDTQYF.

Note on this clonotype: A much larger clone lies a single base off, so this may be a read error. This CDR3 is CASLKAQLPKNIQYF. The CDR3, as DNA: TGTGCCAGCCTCAAGGCCCAGCTACCCAAAAACATTCAGTACTTC. The rearrangement joins TRBV28 to TRBJ2-4, with unresolved D. Trimming took 8 bases from V and 2 from J, leaving 16 bases between them. The germline V gene encodes CDR1 MDHEN and CDR2 SYDVKM. The length of the CDR3 is 15 residues. Using reference TRBV28 and TRBJ2-4 for the parts outside the CDR3, the full variable domain is DVKVTQSSRYLVKRTGEKVFLECVQDMDHENMFWYRQDPGLGLRLIYFSYDVKMKEKGDIPEGYSVSREKKERFSLILESASTNQTSMYLCASLKAQLPKNIQYFGAGTRLSVL.

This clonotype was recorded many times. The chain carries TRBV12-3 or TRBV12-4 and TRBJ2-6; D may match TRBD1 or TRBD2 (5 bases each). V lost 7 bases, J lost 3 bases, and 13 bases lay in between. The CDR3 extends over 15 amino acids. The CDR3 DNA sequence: TGTGCCAGCACCAATATGGGGGTTGGGGCCAACGTCCTGACTTTC. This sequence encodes CASTNMGVGANVLTF.

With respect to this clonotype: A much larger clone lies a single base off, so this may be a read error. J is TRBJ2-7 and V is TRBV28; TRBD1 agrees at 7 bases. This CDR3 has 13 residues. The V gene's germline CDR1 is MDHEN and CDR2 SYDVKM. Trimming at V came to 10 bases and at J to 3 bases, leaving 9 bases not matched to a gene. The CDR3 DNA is TGTGCCAACATGACAGGGAATCTCTACGAGCAGTACTTC. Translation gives CANMTGNLYEQYF.

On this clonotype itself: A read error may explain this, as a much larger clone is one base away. In DNA, the CDR3 is TGTGCCGGCAGCTTGAAAGCGGGAGGTTCAGATACGCAGTATTTT. This sequence encodes CAGSLKAGGSDTQYF. The J gene is TRBJ2-3, the V gene TRBV5-4; 9 bases match TRBD2. Germline CDR1 is SGHNT and CDR2 is YYREEE (reference sequence). There are 15 residues in the CDR3.

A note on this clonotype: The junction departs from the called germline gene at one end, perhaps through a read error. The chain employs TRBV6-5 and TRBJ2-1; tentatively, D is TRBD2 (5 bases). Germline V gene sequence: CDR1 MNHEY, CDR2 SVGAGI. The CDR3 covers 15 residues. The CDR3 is CASSLLEGVVDEQFF. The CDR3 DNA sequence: TGCGCCAGCAGCCTACTAGAGGGAGTGGTGGATGAGCAGTTCTTC.

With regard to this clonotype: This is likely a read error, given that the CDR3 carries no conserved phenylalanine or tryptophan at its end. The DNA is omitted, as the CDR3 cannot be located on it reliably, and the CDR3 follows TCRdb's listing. The CDR3: CARRKDPTSGLETQYY. The rearrangement uses TRBV6-1 and TRBJ2-5; the DNA was not used to check the table's D call, TRBD2. A total of 16 residues make up the CDR3, ends included. Germline values: CDR1 MNHNS, CDR2 SASEGT.

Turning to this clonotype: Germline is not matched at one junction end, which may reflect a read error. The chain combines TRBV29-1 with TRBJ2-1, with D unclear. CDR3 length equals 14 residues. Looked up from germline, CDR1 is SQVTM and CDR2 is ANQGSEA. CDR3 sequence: CSVSVLFSYNEQSF. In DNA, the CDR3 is TGCAGCGTTTCCGTCCTTTTCTCCTACAATGAACAGTCCTTC.

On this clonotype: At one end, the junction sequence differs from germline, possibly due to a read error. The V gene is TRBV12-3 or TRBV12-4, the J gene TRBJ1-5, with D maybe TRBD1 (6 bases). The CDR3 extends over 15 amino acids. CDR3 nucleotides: TGTACCAGCGGTTTTGCCGAACAGGGTCATCAGCCCCAGCATTTT. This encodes CTSGFAEQGHQPQHF.

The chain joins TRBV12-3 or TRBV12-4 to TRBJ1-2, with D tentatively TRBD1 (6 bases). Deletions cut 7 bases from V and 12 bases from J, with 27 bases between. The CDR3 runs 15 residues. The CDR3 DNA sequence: TGTGCCAGCATTCCCCGGACAGAGAGAATAATGGGCCACACCTTC. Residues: CASIPRTERIMGHTF.

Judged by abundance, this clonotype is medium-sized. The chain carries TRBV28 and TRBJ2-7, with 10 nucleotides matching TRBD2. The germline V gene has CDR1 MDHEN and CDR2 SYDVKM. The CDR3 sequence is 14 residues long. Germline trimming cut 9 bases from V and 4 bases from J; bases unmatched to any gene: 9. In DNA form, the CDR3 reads TGTGCCAGTACCCTAGCGGGAGATTCTTACGAGCAGTACTTC. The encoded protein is CASTLAGDSYEQYF.